Described below is a single T cell receptor beta chain sequence and its context. Its antigen is unknown. The data derive from a study of spatial heterogeneity in lung cancer. Notes on the study in general: Ubiquitous, expanded tumor-derived TCRs were more frequently observed in blood at resection than at follow-up.

The V and J ends lost 1 base and 0 bases respectively, with 7 bases between them. The CDR3 is made up of 15 amino acids. Regarding time point: blood at routine non-recurrence follow-up after resection. Sequencing was performed on whole RNA extracted from tumor and nontumor lung tissue, or from frozen PBMC, and the material was left unsorted. TCRdb fed the 5' RACE reads into MiXCR, producing one record per CDR3 protein. The sample comprises around 98,000 distinct CDR3 sequences, less than 20% of which are singletons, and 20% to 25% rests with the top ten. The starting material was PBMCs, obtained at follow-up. The sequence was obtained from a male donor with early-stage non-small cell lung cancer. The rearrangement uses TRBV12-3 or TRBV12-4 and TRBJ1-5, with D unclear. In nucleotides, the CDR3 is TGTGCCAGCAGTTTAGGCAGCCATAGCAATCAGCCCCAGCATTTT. This encodes CASSLGSHSNQPQHF.